The 21 T cell receptor beta chains listed next were all sequenced from one sample in a study of blood T cell repertoires in COVID-19 (dated by TCRdb to 2018 to 2021). The library was made by the immunoSEQ multiplex PCR assay. TCRdb re-hosts the immuneACCESS table, in-frame sequences only. Its copies lack some clones; in the studies checked, an unresolved V gene accounts for under half of them, and the cause for the rest is not known. This sample lists roughly 260,000 clones; 82% were detected once. Around 4.7% of the sample is taken by the ten largest. The sequenced sample consisted of peripheral blood. Receptors originate from a woman aged 65 to 85 with acute or convalescent COVID-19.

This clone was seen a few times. The chain carries TRBV10-3 and TRBJ1-6; D gene uncertain. Trimming left V 4 bases short and J 7 bases short, with 14 bases between. Germline V CDR1 and CDR2: ENHRY, SYGVKD. The CDR3 totals 15 residues. The CDR3 spells CAISVEGSENSPLHF. The CDR3 coding sequence is TGTGCCATCAGTGTTGAAGGGAGTGAGAATTCACCCCTCCACTTT.

This clone has only a few counts. V usage is TRBV6-2 or TRBV6-3 and J usage is TRBJ1-2; TRBD1 matches at 7 bases. V was clipped by 2 bases and J by 8 bases; unmatched bases: 14. The CDR3 loop spans 16 amino acids. Looked up from germline, CDR1 is MNHEY and CDR2 is SVGEGT. The CDR3 region has the DNA TGTGCCAGCAGTTACCCCCTTGGACAGGCGGACGGGGGCTACACCTTC. It yields the protein CASSYPLGQADGGYTF.

The rearrangement links TRBV30 to TRBJ1-1; no firm D call. This CDR3 is 16 amino acids long. Germline CDR1 reads GTSNPN; CDR2 reads SVGIG (reference sequence). The V end was cut by 0 bases, the J end by 5 bases, with 19 bases between. The CDR3 coding sequence is TGTGCCTGGAGTGTAATGGGCTTCCCCAGTGGGACTGAAGCTTTCTTT. Translation gives CAWSVMGFPSGTEAFF.

This clone was seen repeatedly, ten times or more. The genes are TRBV6-5 and TRBJ1-3; D is undetermined. This CDR3 has 15 residues. The V gene lost 4 bases and the J gene lost 0 bases, with 10 bases spanning the gap. Germline V gene data show CDR1 as MNHEY and CDR2 as SVGAGI. The CDR3 nucleotides are TGTGCCAGCAGTTCCCGGGGTGACTCTGGAAACACCATATATTTT. This gives the protein CASSSRGDSGNTIYF.

CDR3 in DNA: TGTGCCAGCTCACCACCAGCGGGAGAGCAGTACTTC. This encodes CASSPPAGEQYF. This rearrangement joins TRBV18 to TRBJ2-7, with 7 bases aligning to TRBD2. With 0 bases clipped from V and 7 bases from J, the junction kept 0 bases outside the gene matches. CDR1 and CDR2 from the germline V gene are KGHSH and LQKENI. The CDR3 covers 12 residues.

This clone came up a few times. The chain carries TRBV11-2 and TRBJ1-2; possible D gene TRBD1, 5 bases. The CDR3 is 13 residues long. The V gene's germline CDR1 is SGHAT and CDR2 FQNNGV. V lost 4 bases and J 8 bases, leaving 14 bases between the germline ends. CDR3 bases: TGTGCCAGCAGCTCCCTGGACACCGGCGGCTACACCTTC. The encoded protein is CASSSLDTGGYTF.

The chain combines TRBV11-2 with TRBJ1-5; D is unresolved. V was shortened by 0 bases and J by 0 bases, with 9 bases between the two germline ends. This CDR3 spans 16 amino acids. Germline CDR1 and CDR2: SGHAT and FQNNGV. The CDR3 DNA sequence: TGTGCCAGCAGCTTAGATCGCAGATATAGCAATCAGCCCCAGCATTTT. Its protein product is CASSLDRRYSNQPQHF.

The chain has TRBV4-1 and TRBJ2-2; perhaps TRBD2 as D (6 bases). CDR1 and CDR2 (germline): MGHRA, YSYEKL. Between the trimmed V and J ends, which lost 1 base and 4 bases, there was a span of 10 bases. The length of the CDR3 is 15 residues. The CDR3 sequence: CASSQGLEGTGELFF. In DNA form, the CDR3 reads TGCGCCAGCAGCCAAGGGTTGGAGGGCACCGGGGAGCTGTTTTTT.

The chain has TRBV19 and TRBJ2-5, with D maybe TRBD1 (5 bases). V lost 7 bases to trimming and J lost 4 bases, with 13 bases between them. Germline V gene sequence: CDR1 LNHDA, CDR2 SQIVND (reference sequence). There are 13 residues in the CDR3. The CDR3 nucleotides read TGTGCCAGTACCACGGTCCAGGGAGAGACCCAGTACTTC. This codes for CASTTVQGETQYF.

There are a few counts of this clone. This chain uses TRBV4-1 with TRBJ1-2; 8 nucleotides agree with TRBD1. V was pared by 0 bases and J by 13 bases, with 10 bases of the junction left unmatched. Germline CDR1 is MGHRA and CDR2 is YSYEKL. The CDR3 totals 14 residues. The CDR3 DNA reads as TGCGCCAGCAGCCAAGAACGGTCCAGGGGGCGGCGCACCTTC. This translates into CASSQERSRGRRTF.

This chain connects TRBV28 to TRBJ1-5; perhaps TRBD1 as D (6 bases). The CDR3 extends over 14 amino acids. Trimming removed 3 bases at V and 8 bases at J, with 14 bases between. Germline V gives CDR1 MDHEN, CDR2 SYDVKM. The CDR3 here is CASSLNRVTEPQHF. As DNA, the CDR3 is TGTGCCAGCAGTTTGAACAGGGTAACAGAGCCCCAGCATTTT.

On this clone: The same CDR3 arises from other DNA sequences in this sample as well. This sequence joins TRBV5-1 and TRBJ1-4; a weak D match, TRBD1 (6 bases). Trimming stripped 2 bases from V and 2 bases from J, with 10 bases between. In germline, CDR1 is SGHRS, CDR2 YFSETQ. The CDR3 loop spans 15 amino acids. CDR3 sequence: CASSLTGLTNEKLFF. The CDR3 bases are TGCGCCAGCAGCTTAACAGGGCTGACTAATGAAAAACTGTTTTTT. The full variable domain, with the rest looked up from reference TRBV5-1 and TRBJ1-4, is KAGVTQTPRYLIKTRGQQVTLSCSPISGHRSVSWYQQTPGQGLQFLFEYFSETQRNKGNFPGRFSGRQFSNSRSEMNVSTLELGDSALYLCASSLTGLTNEKLFFGSGTQLSVL.

This clone was counted a single time. The chain couples TRBV27 to TRBJ1-2; 10 bases are shared with TRBD1. J was trimmed by 2 bases and V by 5 bases; bases with no gene match: 5. The CDR3 totals 15 residues. The germline V gene encodes CDR1 MNHEY and CDR2 SMNVEV (reference sequence). CDR3 DNA: TGTGCCAGCAGTCCCGGACAGGGGGTGAACTATGGCTACACCTTC. Protein: CASSPGQGVNYGYTF.

The rearrangement links TRBV2 to TRBJ1-2, with 8 positions matching TRBD1. CDR3 size: 15 residues. J was trimmed by 6 bases and V by 7 bases; bases with no gene match: 13. Germline CDR1 SNHLY, CDR2 FYNNEI. CDR3 DNA sequence: TGTGCCAGCAAGGTAGACAGGGGTGATCGTGATGGCTACACCTTC. It is translated as CASKVDRGDRDGYTF.

V and J are TRBV5-1 and TRBJ1-1; 8 nucleotides agree with TRBD1. The germline gives CDR1 SGHRS, CDR2 YFSETQ. The CDR3 is made up of 12 amino acids. Trimming cost V 0 bases and J 10 bases; bases outside gene matches: 2. The CDR3 DNA reads as TGCGCCAGCAGCTTGGAAACAGGGGGAGCTTTCTTT. Translating it yields CASSLETGGAFF.

This clone was recorded a few times. This rearrangement joins TRBV5-6 to TRBJ1-3, with a weak D call TRBD1 (6 bases). The ends were cut back, 0 bases at V and 4 bases at J, with 11 bases in the middle. The V gene's germline CDR1 is SGHDT and CDR2 YYEEEE. This CDR3 contains 15 residues. The CDR3 loop is CASSLVVTGGNTIYF. The CDR3 bases are TGTGCCAGCAGCTTGGTTGTGACAGGAGGAAACACCATATATTTT.

This clone was detected only a few times. The V gene is TRBV4-2, the J gene TRBJ2-7, with D tentatively TRBD2 (6 bases). The V and J ends lost 1 base and 4 bases respectively, with 11 bases between them. This CDR3 has 14 residues. The germline V gene has CDR1 LGHNA and CDR2 YNFKEQ. The CDR3 is CASSQAGEAYEQYF. CDR3 nucleotides: TGTGCCAGCAGCCAAGCGGGGGAGGCATACGAGCAGTACTTC.

This clone was found a few times. This rearrangement joins TRBV4-3 to TRBJ1-2; 8 bases line up with TRBD1. Losses at the gene ends were 0 bases for V and 4 bases for J; bases not matched to a gene: 10. This CDR3 spans 17 amino acids. Germline V gene lookup returns CDR1 LGHNA and CDR2 YSLEER. For the CDR3, the DNA is TGCGCCAGCAGCCAAGATTACCCCCGACAGGGGAGCTATGGCTACACCTTC. This gives the protein CASSQDYPRQGSYGYTF.

Details on this clone: One end of the junction fails to match germline, which may point to a read error. The chain joins TRBV19 to TRBJ2-1, with D maybe TRBD1 (6 bases). Germline values: CDR1 LNHDA, CDR2 SQIVND (reference sequence). CDR3 length equals 12 residues. The CDR3 DNA follows: TGTGCCAGTAGTGGGGTGGACAGTCGGTTGATCTTC. Its protein is CASSGVDSRLIF.

In its sample, this clone was seen a few times. V usage is TRBV28 and J usage is TRBJ1-2; D call uncertain. The germline gives CDR1 MDHEN, CDR2 SYDVKM. There are 13 residues in the CDR3. V was clipped by 1 base and J by 8 bases, with 11 bases between them. The CDR3 spells CASSLYQAAGYTF. The CDR3, as DNA: TGTGCCAGCAGTTTATATCAAGCGGCGGGCTACACCTTC.

The sample holds a few counts of this clone. The rearrangement joins TRBV7-8 to TRBJ1-5; D not resolved. Germline CDR1 SGHVS, CDR2 FQNEAQ. Trimming cost V 0 bases and J 4 bases, with 10 bases left between them. CDR3 length: 15 residues. CDR3 coding DNA: TGTGCCAGCAGCTTAGCCACAGCATTAAATCAGCCCCAGCATTTT. It codes for CASSLATALNQPQHF.